A single sample is the source of the 28 T cell receptor beta chains below, sequenced in a study of shared clonotypes between healthy human individuals. The method was immunoSEQ multiplex PCR; TCRdb's version includes in-frame clones alone and lacks a portion of them. The sample holds roughly 1 million clones; around 75% are singletons and the top ten take about 1.5%. Input material: memory CD4+ T cells sorted from blood. Specified subset: CD45RA-negative fraction. The origin of the receptors is a man younger than 30 in good health.

The chain combines TRBV7-2 with TRBJ1-2, with D uncertain. Germline CDR1 reads SGHTA; CDR2 reads FQGNSA. The CDR3 sequence is 12 residues long. V dropped 4 bases and J dropped 7 bases, with 10 bases sitting between them. The CDR3 bases are TGTGCCAGCAGCTCCCGAAGAGGTGGCTACACCTTC. It specifies CASSSRRGGYTF.

This clone was found once. This rearrangement joins TRBV5-6 to TRBJ1-2; D gene unclear. Trimming took off 1 base at V and 5 bases at J, with 6 bases between the two ends. The CDR3 loop spans 12 amino acids. Per germline, CDR1 SGHDT and CDR2 YYEEEE. The CDR3 region is CASSLYGYGYTF. In DNA form, the CDR3 reads TGTGCCAGCAGCTTGTACGGTTATGGCTACACCTTC.

This chain connects TRBV7-2 to TRBJ2-1; D remains ambiguous. Deletions cut 5 bases from V and 7 bases from J, with 9 bases between. This CDR3 region has 12 residues. The germline gives CDR1 SGHTA, CDR2 FQGNSA. The CDR3 sequence is CASSPYQNEQFF. CDR3 in DNA: TGTGCCAGCAGCCCCTATCAGAATGAGCAGTTCTTC.

The chain uses TRBV9 and TRBJ1-6; no definite D call. The V end lost 0 bases, the J end lost 11 bases, and 9 bases lay between the germline ends. Germline V gene data show CDR1 as SGDLS and CDR2 as YYNGEE. The CDR3 is made up of 13 amino acids. The CDR3 bases are TGTGCCAGCAGCGTAGCCCCACCCGCACCCCTCCACTTT. Amino acid sequence: CASSVAPPAPLHF.

Only one count was recorded for this clone. The rearrangement uses TRBV19 and TRBJ2-3; possible D gene TRBD1, 5 bases. The CDR3 contains 12 residues. Germline CDR1 reads LNHDA; CDR2 reads SQIVND (reference sequence). Between the trimmed V and J ends, which lost 6 bases and 7 bases, there was a span of 11 bases. CDR3 coding DNA: TGTGCCAGTAGCGCAGGGAAATATACGCAGTATTTT. Translation gives CASSAGKYTQYF.

This clone showed up just a few times. This rearrangement joins TRBV30 to TRBJ1-6, with a possible D match to TRBD1 (6 bases). CDR1 and CDR2 from the germline V gene are GTSNPN and SVGIG (reference sequence). This CDR3 spans 13 amino acids. Trimming cost V 3 bases and J 7 bases, with 10 bases left between them. The CDR3, as DNA: TGTGCCTGGAGGGGGACACGGAATTCACCCCTCCACTTT. Translating it yields CAWRGTRNSPLHF.

J is TRBJ2-2 and V is TRBV27; 10 bases align to TRBD2. CDR1 MNHEY and CDR2 SMNVEV come from the germline V gene (reference sequence). The CDR3 is 17 amino acids. J was trimmed by 1 base and V by 5 bases; bases with no gene match: 7. CDR3 sequence reads: CASSPRPSGGNTGELFF. The CDR3 region has the DNA TGTGCCAGCAGTCCCCGTCCTAGCGGGGGGAACACCGGGGAGCTGTTTTTT.

The chain joins TRBV28 to TRBJ2-7; 9 bases agree with TRBD1. The V gene end was trimmed by 2 bases and the J gene end by 6 bases; junction bases not matched to a gene: 11. The CDR3 spans 16 residues. The germline gives CDR1 MDHEN, CDR2 SYDVKM. The CDR3 sequence: CASSLQHPGQGREQYF. The CDR3 DNA follows: TGTGCCAGCAGTTTACAACACCCGGGACAGGGTCGCGAGCAGTACTTC.

V usage is TRBV2 and J usage is TRBJ2-7, with 9 nucleotides matching TRBD2. This CDR3 comprises 15 residues. Losses at the gene ends were 5 bases for V and 0 bases for J; bases not matched to a gene: 5. CDR1 is SNHLY, CDR2 FYNNEI, per germline. The CDR3 protein is CASSQTSGNSYEQYF. DNA for the CDR3: TGTGCCAGCAGTCAGACTAGCGGTAACTCCTACGAGCAGTACTTC.

This chain links TRBV27 with TRBJ1-6; tentative D call: TRBD1 (5 bases). Germline V gene sequence: CDR1 MNHEY, CDR2 SMNVEV (reference sequence). The V end lost 7 bases, the J end lost 4 bases, and 11 bases lay between the germline ends. This CDR3 is built from 14 residues. The CDR3, as DNA: TGTGCCAGCACCTTAGGACATTATAATTCACCCCTCCACTTT. This gives the protein CASTLGHYNSPLHF.

This clone was recorded once. The chain is built from TRBV5-1 and TRBJ1-2; TRBD1 matches at 10 bases. Germline CDR1 reads SGHRS; CDR2 reads YFSETQ. The CDR3 consists of 15 residues. Trimming took 4 bases from V and 8 from J; bases not matched to a gene: 11. CDR3 nucleotide sequence: TGCGCCAGCAGCCCTGACAGGGGGCCCCCAGAGGGCTACACCTTC. Protein product: CASSPDRGPPEGYTF. Variable domain in full (rest from reference TRBV5-1 and TRBJ1-2): KAGVTQTPRYLIKTRGQQVTLSCSPISGHRSVSWYQQTPGQGLQFLFEYFSETQRNKGNFPGRFSGRQFSNSRSEMNVSTLELGDSALYLCASSPDRGPPEGYTFGSGTRLTVV.

The V call is TRBV13, the J call TRBJ2-5; D not resolved. CDR3 length: 11 residues. Germline V gene data show CDR1 as PRHDT and CDR2 as FYEKMQ (reference sequence). V dropped 3 bases and J dropped 5 bases, with 4 bases sitting between them. Written as DNA, the CDR3 is TGTGCCAGCAGCTTCGGGGAGACCCAGTACTTC. It encodes CASSFGETQYF.

V gene TRBV6-1 combines with J gene TRBJ1-4; no definite D call. Germline CDR1 is MNHNS and CDR2 is SASEGT. The CDR3 has 15 residues. Trimming took 1 base from V and 3 from J, leaving 9 bases between them. The CDR3 spells CASSEEGLSNEKLFF. The DNA for the CDR3 is TGTGCCAGCAGTGAAGAGGGCTTGTCTAATGAAAAACTGTTTTTT.

This chain connects TRBV7-2 to TRBJ1-4; 7 nucleotides agree with TRBD1. CDR1 and CDR2 (germline): SGHTA, FQGNSA. V shed 5 bases, J shed 12 bases, and the junction held 12 bases outside the gene matches. CDR3 length: 14 residues. The CDR3 here is CASSIRQGGMELFF. DNA for the CDR3: TGTGCCAGCAGCATCAGACAGGGTGGGATGGAACTGTTTTTT. The variable domain in full, with the rest retrieved from reference TRBV7-2 and TRBJ1-4, is GAGVSQSPSNKVTEKGKDVELRCDPISGHTALYWYRQSLGQGLEFLIYFQGNSAPDKSGLPSDRFSAERTGGSVSTLTIQRTQQEDSAVYLCASSIRQGGMELFFGSGTQLSVL.

This clone was observed a handful of times. The chain joins TRBV7-2 to TRBJ2-5; tentative D call: TRBD1 (5 bases). The CDR3 is 15 amino acids. V was clipped by 5 bases and J by 5 bases, with 18 bases between them. Germline V gives CDR1 SGHTA, CDR2 FQGNSA. CDR3 sequence: CASSPYRRAGETQYF. As DNA, the CDR3 is TGTGCCAGCAGCCCGTATAGAAGGGCAGGGGAGACCCAGTACTTC.

This clone was detected a few times. The chain uses TRBV5-1 and TRBJ2-7; the match to TRBD1 covers 9 bases. Germline V gene data show CDR1 as SGHRS and CDR2 as YFSETQ. The CDR3 totals 13 residues. With V trimmed by 3 bases and J by 7 bases, 5 bases remained unmatched. CDR3 region: CASSWGTGREQYF. CDR3 coding DNA: TGCGCCAGCAGCTGGGGGACAGGGAGGGAGCAGTACTTC.

This chain connects TRBV28 to TRBJ2-7; D possibly uses TRBD1 or TRBD2 (5 bases each). The CDR3 is made up of 14 amino acids. Germline assignment: CDR1 MDHEN and CDR2 SYDVKM. Trimming pared 4 bases from V and 4 bases from J, leaving 14 bases between. CDR3 residues: CASSSSSRGYEQYF. The CDR3 DNA is TGTGCCAGCAGTTCTAGTTCGAGGGGTTACGAGCAGTACTTC.

This chain connects TRBV9 to TRBJ2-6; the D is unclear. Germline assignment: CDR1 SGDLS and CDR2 YYNGEE. This CDR3 has 15 residues. V shed 4 bases and J shed 2 bases, with 10 bases lying between them. CDR3: CASSTQLPGANVLTF. The CDR3 nucleotides are TGTGCCAGCAGCACTCAGCTACCTGGGGCCAACGTCCTGACTTTC. Full variable domain (missing parts from reference TRBV9 and TRBJ2-6): DSGVTQTPKHLITATGQRVTLRCSPRSGDLSVYWYQQSLDQGLQFLIQYYNGEERAKGNILERFSAQQFPDLHSELNLSSLELGDSALYFCASSTQLPGANVLTFGAGSRLTVL.

V is TRBV7-9 and J is TRBJ2-2; 10 positions match TRBD2. The germline CDR1 and CDR2 sequences are SEHNR and FQNEAQ (reference sequence). This CDR3 region has 16 residues. V was pared by 8 bases and J by 1 base, with 7 bases of the junction left unmatched. The CDR3 reads CASPTSGIVNTGELFF. In DNA form, the CDR3 reads TGTGCCAGCCCAACTAGCGGGATAGTGAACACCGGGGAGCTGTTTTTT.

The rearrangement uses TRBV30 and TRBJ1-4; no definite D call. The CDR3 is 15 amino acids. CDR1 and CDR2 (germline): GTSNPN, SVGIG (reference sequence). V lost 0 bases, J lost 2 bases, and 10 bases lay in between. CDR3 DNA sequence: TGTGCCTGGAGTGTACTAGGGTCTACTAATGAAAAACTGTTTTTT. Translated, it gives CAWSVLGSTNEKLFF.

Many counts were recorded for this clone. V usage is TRBV4-1 and J usage is TRBJ1-6; maybe TRBD1 (5 bases). Deletions cut 0 bases from V and 7 bases from J, with 10 bases between. The CDR3 consists of 15 residues. Germline CDR1 reads MGHRA; CDR2 reads YSYEKL. This CDR3 reads CASSQDRVTNSPLHF. CDR3 DNA sequence: TGCGCCAGCAGCCAAGACAGGGTTACGAATTCACCCCTCCACTTT.

This chain connects TRBV5-4 to TRBJ1-6; D is ambiguous. This CDR3 region has 17 residues. Germline values: CDR1 SGHNT, CDR2 YYREEE (reference sequence). V was clipped by 3 bases and J by 3 bases, with 16 bases between them. CDR3 sequence: CASSSQSGWVYNSPLHF. The CDR3, as DNA: TGTGCCAGCAGCTCACAATCTGGCTGGGTCTATAATTCACCCCTCCACTTT.

This CDR3 is CASSYGQSTNEKLFF. The CDR3 nucleotides are TGTGCCAGCAGTTACGGGCAATCAACTAATGAAAAACTGTTTTTT. The chain employs TRBV6-5 and TRBJ1-4; D gene unclear. Germline V CDR1 and CDR2: MNHEY, SVGAGI. This CDR3 is built from 15 residues. V shed 2 bases and J shed 0 bases, with 7 bases lying between them.

The J gene is TRBJ2-2, the V gene TRBV27; D ambiguous. The germline CDR1 and CDR2 sequences are MNHEY and SMNVEV (reference sequence). With 3 bases removed from V and 7 bases from J, the gap between germline ends came to 6 bases. CDR3 length: 12 amino acids. CDR3 in amino acids: CASSLQFGELFF. The CDR3 bases are TGTGCCAGCAGTTTGCAGTTCGGGGAGCTGTTTTTT.

This clone turned up a few times. The V and J genes are TRBV9 and TRBJ2-7, with a possible D match to TRBD2 (7 bases). CDR3 length: 15 residues. Germline CDR1 SGDLS, CDR2 YYNGEE. V was cut by 0 bases and J by 1 base, with 11 bases left in between. The CDR3 reads CASSVEGGASYEQYF. Written as DNA, the CDR3 is TGTGCCAGCAGCGTAGAAGGGGGGGCTTCCTACGAGCAGTACTTC.

A few counts support this clone. The chain couples TRBV5-1 to TRBJ2-2, with D perhaps matching TRBD1 (6 bases). CDR3 length equals 15 residues. V was clipped by 0 bases and J by 7 bases, with 13 bases between them. The germline CDR1 and CDR2 sequences are SGHRS and YFSETQ. DNA for the CDR3: TGCGCCAGCAGCTTGGCTGGGGGCCAAGGCGGGGAGCTGTTTTTT. Translation gives CASSLAGGQGGELFF.

This clone occurred many times. The chain couples TRBV2 to TRBJ1-1, with D hard to call. V was clipped by 4 bases and J by 1 base, with 10 bases between them. Germline V gene data show CDR1 as SNHLY and CDR2 as FYNNEI. This CDR3 has 14 residues. The DNA for the CDR3 is TGTGCCAGCAGTGCGTTTTTCGGGAACACTGAAGCTTTCTTT. This codes for CASSAFFGNTEAFF.

The chain recombines TRBV30 with TRBJ2-1; TRBD2 matches at 7 bases. J lost 8 bases, V lost 1 base, and 14 bases had no gene match. The CDR3 spans 16 residues. Germline CDR1 and CDR2: GTSNPN and SVGIG (reference sequence). The CDR3 here is CAWSERLPRGGDEQFF. The CDR3 nucleotides are TGTGCCTGGAGTGAACGGCTCCCTCGTGGGGGGGATGAGCAGTTCTTC. The full variable domain, its missing parts supplied by reference TRBV30 and TRBJ2-1, is SQTIHQWPATLVQPVGSPLSLECTVEGTSNPNLYWYRQAAGRGLQLLFYSVGIGQISSEVPQNLSASRPQDRQFILSSKKLLLSDSGFYLCAWSERLPRGGDEQFFGPGTRLTVL.